Sequencing of this T cell receptor beta chain was carried out in a study of CD8+ T cells in alopecia areata. Sorting of PBMCs yielded the CD4+ and CD8+ T cells. Extraction and reverse transcription of RNA yielded cDNA as the sequencing template. Repertoires were generated with immunoSEQ multiplex PCR, while TCRdb's copy carries only in-frame clones and drops some. Of about 200,000 clones listed, 56% are singletons. This clone has only a few counts. Its antigen is not identified. Points from the study as a whole: Patients showed less clear TCR sequence sharing than mice, possibly partly because of HLA diversity. Lesional scalp, notably in alopecia totalis/universalis, had clonality above that of normal scalp. Besides other cells, scalp samples also yield sequences of resident alphabeta T cells from normal skin.

CDR3 length: 12 residues. Looked up from germline, CDR1 is SGHTS and CDR2 is YDEGEE. The V end lost 3 bases, the J end lost 7 bases, and 10 bases lay between the germline ends. The sample consisted of CD8+ T cells sorted from blood. The chain carries TRBV5-8 and TRBJ1-2; D call uncertain. This receptor was obtained from a human donor in good health. The CDR3 region is CASSSSGAGYTF. The CDR3 region has the DNA TGTGCCAGCAGCTCCTCAGGCGCTGGCTACACCTTC.